Below, one T cell receptor beta chain is given with its context. The data derive from a study of blood T cell repertoires in COVID-19. Across the study: The samples span acute and convalescent COVID-19 from the United States, Italy and Spain.

Deletions cut 4 bases from V and 4 bases from J, with 17 bases between. The V gene's germline CDR1 is SGHRS and CDR2 YFSETQ. The CDR3 is 15 residues long. The table came from immunoSEQ multiplex PCR; TCRdb's copy has only in-frame clones and leaves some out. The data contain 35,000 to 45,000 clones, roughly 80% of them singletons. The rearrangement uses TRBV5-1 and TRBJ1-2, with D hard to call. This receptor was taken from a woman aged 70-85 years with acute or convalescent COVID-19. Specimen: peripheral blood. CDR3 sequence: CASSPEAPLFYGYTF. The CDR3 DNA reads as TGCGCCAGCAGCCCCGAGGCCCCGCTTTTCTATGGCTACACCTTC.